This TCR beta chain was found in a study of vaccination and CD4 T cells after COVID-19. At the level of the study: Post-vaccine specimens were obtained a median 72 days after dose two (range 14 to 241).

As regards this clonotype: Antigen specificity is unknown.

V was clipped by 5 bases and J by 1 base, with 15 bases between them. Germline values: CDR1 SGHNT, CDR2 YENEEA. The CDR3 has 16 amino acids. The Oncomine TCR Beta short-read assay sequenced DNA from cultured CD4+ T cells. MiXCR, applied by TCRdb to the PCR reads, yields one record per CDR3 protein. The sample lists 10,000 to 15,000 distinct CDR3 sequences, about 19% occurring once. The treatment here: roughly ten-day PBMC culture with coronavirus spike peptide pools or control peptides (ViraFEST assay). Half the medium was exchanged for fresh IL-2 medium on days 3 and 7. This receptor was identified in a human donor who received a COVID-19 vaccine. V usage is TRBV11-3 and J usage is TRBJ2-1; perhaps TRBD2 as D (6 bases). Sequenced here: CD4+ T cells from blood, cultured in vitro, sampled before SARS-CoV-2 vaccination. As DNA, the CDR3 is TGTGCCAGCAGCCCCAGGGACGGGAGATCCTACAATGAGCAGTTCTTC. Amino acids: CASSPRDGRSYNEQFF.